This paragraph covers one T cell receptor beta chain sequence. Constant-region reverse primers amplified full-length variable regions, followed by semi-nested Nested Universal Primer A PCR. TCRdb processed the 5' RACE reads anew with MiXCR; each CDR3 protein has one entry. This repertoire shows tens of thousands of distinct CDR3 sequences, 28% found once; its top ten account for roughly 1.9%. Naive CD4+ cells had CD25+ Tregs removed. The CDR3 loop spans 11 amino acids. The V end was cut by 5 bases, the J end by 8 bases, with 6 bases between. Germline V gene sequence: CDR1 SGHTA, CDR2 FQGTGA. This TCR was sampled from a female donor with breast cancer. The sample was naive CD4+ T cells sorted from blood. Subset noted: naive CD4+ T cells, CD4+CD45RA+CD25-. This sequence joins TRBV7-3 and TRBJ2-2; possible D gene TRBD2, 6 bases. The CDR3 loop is CASSAGGELFF. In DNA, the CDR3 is TGTGCCAGCAGCGCGGGGGGGGAGCTGTTTTTT.